This is a list of T cell receptor beta chains from one sample in a study of blood T cell repertoires in COVID-19. Generated by immunoSEQ multiplex PCR, the TCRdb table keeps only in-frame clones and is missing some. The data contain 240,000 or so clones, roughly 80% of them singletons. The source material was peripheral blood. The receptors here all came from a young woman with acute or convalescent COVID-19. CDR3s include the opening cysteine and the closing phenylalanine or tryptophan. Fields, in order: J gene, CDR3 length, D gene, V gene, clone size, CDR3 protein, CDR3 DNA. A D gene is named only where the DNA matches it firmly. Clone size is shown for a subset of rows, as once, few, many or a class of expanded clone.

J gene: TRBJ1-1
CDR3 length: 17
D gene: -
V gene: TRBV7-8
clone size: -
CDR3 protein: CASSLVSSGGLGTEAFF
CDR3 DNA: TGTGCCAGCAGCTTAGTAAGCTCGGGGGGATTGGGCACTGAAGCTTTCTTT

J gene: TRBJ2-3
CDR3 length: 15
D gene: -
V gene: TRBV3-1/TRBV3-2
clone size: -
CDR3 protein: CASSQVSAGTDTQYF
CDR3 DNA: TGTGCCAGCAGCCAAGTATCTGCGGGCACAGATACGCAGTATTTT

J gene: TRBJ1-3
CDR3 length: 16
D gene: -
V gene: TRBV9
clone size: -
CDR3 protein: CASSVVPAGTGNTIYF
CDR3 DNA: TGTGCCAGCAGCGTAGTACCCGCGGGAACGGGAAACACCATATATTTT

J gene: TRBJ2-3
CDR3 length: 15
D gene: TRBD2
V gene: TRBV4-3
clone size: once
CDR3 protein: CASSQEGLAGDTQYF
CDR3 DNA: TGCGCCAGCAGCCAAGAGGGACTAGCGGGAGATACGCAGTATTTT

J gene: TRBJ1-2
CDR3 length: 14
D gene: -
V gene: TRBV28
clone size: -
CDR3 protein: CASAVGQGDYGYTF
CDR3 DNA: TGTGCCAGCGCCGTCGGCCAGGGTGACTATGGCTACACCTTC

J gene: TRBJ2-3
CDR3 length: 15
D gene: TRBD1
V gene: TRBV6-5
clone size: -
CDR3 protein: CASSSGTVNPDTQYF
CDR3 DNA: TGTGCCAGCAGCTCCGGGACAGTGAACCCAGATACGCAGTATTTT

J gene: TRBJ2-3
CDR3 length: 14
D gene: TRBD2
V gene: TRBV2
clone size: -
CDR3 protein: CAAARDYGADTQYF
CDR3 DNA: TGTGCCGCAGCTCGGGACTATGGTGCCGATACGCAGTATTTT

J gene: TRBJ2-5
CDR3 length: 15
D gene: TRBD1
V gene: TRBV7-2
clone size: -
CDR3 protein: CASSLATGSGETQYF
CDR3 DNA: TGTGCCAGCAGCTTAGCGACAGGGTCTGGAGAGACCCAGTACTTC

J gene: TRBJ1-2
CDR3 length: 14
D gene: -
V gene: TRBV19
clone size: -
CDR3 protein: CASRGLEDWYGYTF
CDR3 DNA: TGTGCCAGTAGAGGATTGGAGGATTGGTATGGCTACACCTTC

J gene: TRBJ1-2
CDR3 length: 16
D gene: TRBD1
V gene: TRBV4-3
clone size: -
CDR3 protein: CASSQDRTGPYYGYTF
CDR3 DNA: TGCGCCAGCAGCCAAGATCGGACAGGGCCCTACTATGGCTACACCTTC

J gene: TRBJ1-2
CDR3 length: 15
D gene: -
V gene: TRBV28
clone size: -
CDR3 protein: CASSREQGSGYGYTF
CDR3 DNA: TGTGCCAGCAGCCGAGAACAGGGAAGTGGCTATGGCTACACCTTC

J gene: TRBJ2-7
CDR3 length: 13
D gene: TRBD1
V gene: TRBV18
clone size: -
CDR3 protein: CASSPGTGDEQYF
CDR3 DNA: TGTGCCAGCTCACCCGGGACAGGGGACGAGCAGTACTTC

J gene: TRBJ1-1
CDR3 length: 14
D gene: -
V gene: TRBV6-1
clone size: few
CDR3 protein: CASSEGPGNTEAFF
CDR3 DNA: TGTGCCAGCAGTGAAGGGCCGGGTAACACTGAAGCTTTCTTT

J gene: TRBJ2-5
CDR3 length: 16
D gene: -
V gene: TRBV7-9
clone size: -
CDR3 protein: CASSTMFSQRPATQYF
CDR3 DNA: TGTGCCAGCAGCACCATGTTCTCCCAGAGGCCGGCGACCCAGTACTTC

J gene: TRBJ2-1
CDR3 length: 16
D gene: -
V gene: TRBV20-1
clone size: once
CDR3 protein: CSASLSGGRSYNEQFF
CDR3 DNA: TGCAGTGCTAGTCTGTCCGGCGGGCGCTCCTACAATGAGCAGTTCTTC

J gene: TRBJ1-4
CDR3 length: 15
D gene: TRBD1
V gene: TRBV7-2
clone size: -
CDR3 protein: CASSLQGAQEEKLFF
CDR3 DNA: TGTGCCAGCAGCCTACAGGGGGCGCAGGAGGAAAAACTGTTTTTT

J gene: TRBJ2-7
CDR3 length: 13
D gene: -
V gene: TRBV5-4
clone size: -
CDR3 protein: CASSFYSSYEQYF
CDR3 DNA: TGTGCCAGCAGCTTCTACAGCTCCTACGAGCAGTACTTC

J gene: TRBJ1-1
CDR3 length: 15
D gene: TRBD1
V gene: TRBV19
clone size: -
CDR3 protein: CASSPGQGKNTEAFF
CDR3 DNA: TGTGCCAGTAGTCCAGGACAGGGGAAGAACACTGAAGCTTTCTTT

J gene: TRBJ2-6
CDR3 length: 16
D gene: TRBD1
V gene: TRBV5-8
clone size: -
CDR3 protein: CASSSGQGFGANVLTF
CDR3 DNA: TGTGCCAGCAGCTCCGGACAGGGGTTCGGGGCCAACGTCCTGACTTTC

J gene: TRBJ2-7
CDR3 length: 13
D gene: -
V gene: TRBV10-3
clone size: -
CDR3 protein: CATMGGALGEQYF
CDR3 DNA: TGTGCCACCATGGGGGGGGCGCTGGGGGAGCAGTACTTC

J gene: TRBJ2-1
CDR3 length: 15
D gene: TRBD2
V gene: TRBV11-2
clone size: -
CDR3 protein: CASSLGLAGGPGQFF
CDR3 DNA: TGTGCCAGCAGCTTAGGGCTAGCGGGAGGCCCGGGGCAGTTCTTC

J gene: TRBJ2-1
CDR3 length: 17
D gene: TRBD2
V gene: TRBV25-1
clone size: -
CDR3 protein: CASKRGTTSGTYNEQFF
CDR3 DNA: TGTGCCAGCAAGAGAGGGACCACTAGCGGGACCTACAATGAGCAGTTCTTC

J gene: TRBJ2-3
CDR3 length: 15
D gene: TRBD2
V gene: TRBV10-1
clone size: -
CDR3 protein: CASSEGVAGRDTQYF
CDR3 DNA: TGCGCCAGCAGTGAGGGGGTAGCGGGAAGGGATACGCAGTATTTT

J gene: TRBJ2-4
CDR3 length: 14
D gene: -
V gene: TRBV29-1
clone size: -
CDR3 protein: CSVEDITGRNIQYF
CDR3 DNA: TGCAGCGTTGAGGACATAACCGGAAGAAACATTCAGTACTTC

J gene: TRBJ2-1
CDR3 length: 15
D gene: TRBD2
V gene: TRBV11-3
clone size: -
CDR3 protein: CASSRTSGGLNEQFF
CDR3 DNA: TGTGCCAGCAGCCGGACTAGCGGGGGCTTGAATGAGCAGTTCTTC

J gene: TRBJ2-1
CDR3 length: 17
D gene: TRBD2
V gene: TRBV27
clone size: -
CDR3 protein: CASRPFLAGEGFNEQFF
CDR3 DNA: TGTGCCAGCAGGCCCTTTCTAGCGGGAGAGGGCTTCAATGAGCAGTTCTTC

J gene: TRBJ2-2
CDR3 length: 17
D gene: -
V gene: TRBV4-3
clone size: -
CDR3 protein: CASSQDASVVSTGELFF
CDR3 DNA: TGCGCCAGCAGCCAAGATGCTAGCGTGGTTTCGACCGGGGAGCTGTTTTTT

J gene: TRBJ2-7
CDR3 length: 18
D gene: TRBD2
V gene: TRBV5-1
clone size: -
CDR3 protein: CASTPRVASGTRAYEQYF
CDR3 DNA: TGCGCCAGCACCCCTCGGGTAGCTAGCGGGACCCGAGCCTACGAGCAGTACTTC